This paragraph reports one TCR beta chain. Participant reports of clinical history set cohort assignment. The assay was immunoSEQ multiplex PCR, and TCRdb's table has in-frame clones only and misses some. This sample has 400,000 to 550,000 clones, with about 85% found just once. These data are taken from a study of blood T cell repertoires in COVID-19. Whole-study context: Acute and convalescent COVID-19 specimens originated in the United States, Italy and Spain.

Trimming cost V 2 bases and J 5 bases; bases outside gene matches: 3. This CDR3 comprises 13 residues. Per germline, CDR1 LGHNA and CDR2 YNFKEQ. The receptor's source is a woman aged 18-30 years with acute COVID-19. V and J are TRBV4-2 and TRBJ2-7; 7 bases line up with TRBD2. Sample: PBMCs or T cells enriched from blood (not recorded which). The CDR3 bases are TGTGCCAGCAGCCAACCCCGGGGGGACGAGCAGTACTTC. Encoded protein: CASSQPRGDEQYF.